The 32 T cell receptor beta chains presented below share a single source sample, sequenced in a study of response to subunit inactivated influenza vaccine. TCRdb re-analysed the RT-PCR reads in MiXCR, keeping a single row per CDR3 protein. The sample yields over 800,000 distinct CDR3 sequences, 21% seen once. The material sequenced was PBMCs from blood, taken more than 4 days after vaccination. The source of these receptors is a man over 45 who received an inactivated influenza vaccine.

The gene calls are TRBV20-1 and TRBJ2-7, with 10 bases fitting TRBD1. CDR3 size: 13 residues. Germline assignment: CDR1 DFQATT and CDR2 SNEGSKA (reference sequence). The V gene end was trimmed by 6 bases and the J gene end by 2 bases; junction bases not matched to a gene: 4. The CDR3 region is CSARQGAAYEQYF. In DNA form, the CDR3 reads TGCAGTGCGAGACAGGGGGCAGCCTACGAGCAGTACTTC.

The chain recombines TRBV3-1 with TRBJ2-7; 9 nucleotides line up with TRBD2. Germline CDR1 and CDR2: LGHDT and YNNKEL (reference sequence). Germline trimming cut 11 bases from V and 0 bases from J; bases unmatched to any gene: 5. There are 13 residues in the CDR3. The CDR3 loop reads CAWSAGGSYEQYF. CDR3 sequence (DNA): TGTGCCTGGTCAGCGGGAGGCTCCTACGAGCAGTACTTC.

The chain has TRBV24-1 and TRBJ1-1; D uncertain. V was shortened by 9 bases and J by 4 bases, with 11 bases between the two germline ends. Germline V CDR1 and CDR2: KGHDR, SFDVKD. The CDR3 runs to 12 residues. CDR3 region: CATGPRVTEAFF. As DNA, the CDR3 is TGTGCCACCGGCCCAAGAGTCACTGAAGCTTTCTTT.

The chain carries TRBV15 and TRBJ1-5, with unresolved D. The CDR3 is 12 amino acids. The germline gives CDR1 LNHNV, CDR2 YYDKDF (reference sequence). Trimming shortened V by 1 base and J by 6 bases, and 4 bases separated the two germline ends. The CDR3 loop is CATSRAGQPQHF. The DNA for the CDR3 is TGTGCCACCAGCAGAGCCGGTCAGCCCCAGCATTTT.

The rearrangement links TRBV28 to TRBJ2-2; 7 nucleotides match TRBD1. The ends lost 4 bases at V and 3 bases at J; junction bases unmatched: 8. CDR1 and CDR2 from the germline V gene are MDHEN and SYDVKM. This CDR3 is built from 16 residues. The CDR3 loop reads CASSSIGTDDTGELFF. The DNA of the CDR3 is TGTGCCAGCAGTTCCATCGGGACAGATGACACCGGGGAGCTGTTTTTT.

The rearrangement joins TRBV4-2 to TRBJ1-1, with D possibly matching TRBD1 (6 bases). The CDR3 loop spans 16 amino acids. V shed 3 bases and J shed 4 bases, with 18 bases lying between them. Germline V CDR1 and CDR2: LGHNA, YNFKEQ. The DNA for the CDR3 is TGTGCCAGCAGCCATTCCGGGGGGGGCGTGGGCACTGAAGCTTTCTTT. Translated, it gives CASSHSGGGVGTEAFF.

The V and J genes are TRBV24-1 and TRBJ2-1, with 8 positions matching TRBD2. Per the germline V gene, CDR1 is KGHDR and CDR2 is SFDVKD. This CDR3 region has 16 residues. J gave up 4 bases and V 2 bases, and 6 bases lay outside the gene matches. This CDR3 reads CATSDYQRGTYNEQFF. CDR3 nucleotide sequence: TGTGCCACCAGTGATTATCAGCGGGGGACTTACAATGAGCAGTTCTTC.

This chain joins TRBV2 and TRBJ2-3, with D unclear. Per the germline V gene, CDR1 is SNHLY and CDR2 is FYNNEI. Trimming cost V 6 bases and J 2 bases, with 9 bases left between them. The CDR3 covers 13 residues. CDR3 DNA: TGTGCCAGCAGAGGCCTACTCACAGATACGCAGTATTTT. Its translation: CASRGLLTDTQYF. Full variable domain (outside the CDR3, taken from reference TRBV2 and TRBJ2-3): EPEVTQTPSHQVTQMGQEVILRCVPISNHLYFYWYRQILGQKVEFLVSFYNNEISEKSEIFDDQFSVERPDGSNFTLKIRSTKLEDSAMYFCASRGLLTDTQYFGPGTRLTVL.

This clonotype was counted only a few times. The V and J genes are TRBV7-2 and TRBJ2-3; D perhaps matches TRBD1 (5 bases). CDR1 SGHTA and CDR2 FQGNSA come from the germline V gene. This CDR3 is built from 16 residues. V was pared by 5 bases and J by 0 bases, with 15 bases between. The CDR3 DNA sequence: TGTGCCAGCAGCGAAAGACAGCCTGCTAGCACAGATACGCAGTATTTT. This encodes CASSERQPASTDTQYF.

The V and J genes are TRBV4-2 and TRBJ2-1; D not certain. There are 17 residues in the CDR3. Looked up from germline, CDR1 is LGHNA and CDR2 is YNFKEQ. V was cut by 0 bases and J by 9 bases, with 21 bases left in between. The DNA of the CDR3 is TGTGCCAGCAGCCAAGATGGTGGGATCCTCCTGACCCCTGAGCAGTTCTTC. Its protein product is CASSQDGGILLTPEQFF.

This rearrangement joins TRBV6-1 to TRBJ1-5; D might be TRBD1 (5 bases). The V end lost 7 bases, the J end lost 2 bases, and 18 bases lay between the germline ends. Per the germline V gene, CDR1 is MNHNS and CDR2 is SASEGT. The CDR3 spans 16 residues. For the CDR3, the DNA is TGTGCCAGCATACCCCTCCAGGGTTTTGGCAATCAGCCCCAGCATTTT. It is translated as CASIPLQGFGNQPQHF.

This clonotype showed up just a few times. J is TRBJ1-4 and V is TRBV7-2; no reliable D call. The germline CDR1 and CDR2 sequences are SGHTA and FQGNSA. The CDR3 consists of 13 residues. Trimming left V 5 bases short and J 8 bases short, with 12 bases between. CDR3 sequence reads: CASSVQIREKLFF. The CDR3 bases are TGTGCCAGCAGCGTACAGATTCGCGAAAAACTGTTTTTT.

This clonotype has only a few counts. The J gene is TRBJ2-2, the V gene TRBV20-1; D might be TRBD1 (5 bases). Per the germline V gene, CDR1 is DFQATT and CDR2 is SNEGSKA (reference sequence). The CDR3 covers 13 residues. Trimming took off 3 bases at V and 5 bases at J, with 10 bases between the two ends. DNA for the CDR3: TGCAGTGCTAGTCTTCAGGGAACCGGGGAGCTGTTTTTT. Protein product: CSASLQGTGELFF.

This clonotype was seen many times. The chain has TRBV12-3 or TRBV12-4 and TRBJ2-3, with TRBD2 matching over 9 bases. CDR3 length: 16 amino acids. Trimming cost V 5 bases and J 0 bases; bases outside gene matches: 6. CDR3 nucleotides: TGTGCCAGCAGTCCGTTAGCGGGGGTGAGCACAGATACGCAGTATTTT. Protein sequence: CASSPLAGVSTDTQYF.

This chain joins TRBV10-3 and TRBJ2-1; TRBD2 agrees at 8 bases. Trimming took 4 bases from V and 5 from J; bases not matched to a gene: 7. Germline CDR1 ENHRY, CDR2 SYGVKD. The CDR3 is made up of 15 amino acids. The DNA of the CDR3 is TGTGCCATCAGTGCGGAGCGGGGGCCGAACAATGAGCAGTTCTTC. The encoded protein is CAISAERGPNNEQFF.

Only a few counts were recorded for this clonotype. This chain connects TRBV28 to TRBJ2-7; D is unclear. The V gene's germline CDR1 is MDHEN and CDR2 SYDVKM. Trimming cost V 2 bases and J 5 bases, with 10 bases left between them. The CDR3 has 13 amino acids. CDR3 coding DNA: TGTGCCAGCAGTTTAGTGTTAAAGGACGAGCAGTACTTC. Translation: CASSLVLKDEQYF.

As to this clonotype: A junction boundary mismatches the germline segment, possibly from a read error. The CDR3 nucleotides are TGTGCCAGCACCTTAGCGGGAGGCCCCTTTGAGACCCAGTACTTC. Its protein is CASTLAGGPFETQYF. V is TRBV7-2 and J is TRBJ2-5, with TRBD2 matching over 10 bases. CDR3 size: 15 residues. The germline V gene has CDR1 SGHTA and CDR2 FQGNSA.

The chain links TRBV20-1 to TRBJ2-7, with D possibly being TRBD1 (5 bases). The CDR3 is 15 residues long. Germline CDR1 reads DFQATT; CDR2 reads SNEGSKA (reference sequence). V was cut by 0 bases and J by 2 bases, with 14 bases left in between. The CDR3 protein is CSAREATDLTYEQYF. CDR3 sequence (DNA): TGCAGTGCTAGAGAAGCGACAGATCTAACCTACGAGCAGTACTTC.

This clonotype was observed a few times. The gene calls are TRBV11-2 and TRBJ2-2; possible D gene TRBD2, 5 bases. The CDR3 contains 13 residues. CDR1 SGHAT and CDR2 FQNNGV come from the germline V gene. Trimming cost V 5 bases and J 6 bases, with 10 bases left between them. CDR3 bases: TGTGCCAGCAGCCCGGGTAGCGCCGGGGAGCTGTTTTTT. This codes for CASSPGSAGELFF.

This clonotype was counted only a few times. The J gene is TRBJ2-1, the V gene TRBV4-3; D is perhaps TRBD1 (6 bases). Trimming took 8 bases from V and 7 from J, leaving 9 bases between them. Germline CDR1 is LGHNA and CDR2 is YSLEER. CDR3 size: 11 residues. CDR3 DNA: TGCGCCAGCCACAGGGTGAATGAGCAGTTCTTC. Its translation: CASHRVNEQFF.

The CDR3 DNA reads as TGTGCCAGCAGTTACTTGCCTACAACCGGGGAGCTGTTTTTT. It codes for CASSYLPTTGELFF. This chain uses TRBV6-2 or TRBV6-3 with TRBJ2-2; no clear D gene. V lost 1 base, J lost 5 bases, and 8 bases lay in between. The CDR3 consists of 14 residues. CDR1 is MNHEY, CDR2 SVGEGT, per germline.

This chain uses TRBV9 with TRBJ1-3, with D perhaps TRBD1 (5 bases). CDR1 and CDR2 (germline): SGDLS, YYNGEE. Trimming took off 3 bases at V and 1 base at J, with 11 bases between the two ends. This CDR3 region has 15 residues. The DNA for the CDR3 is TGTGCCAGCAGCGGAGCGGGGGGGTCTGGAAACACCATATATTTT. It yields the protein CASSGAGGSGNTIYF.

This clonotype was seen a handful of times. The chain links TRBV12-3 or TRBV12-4 to TRBJ2-7; 7 bases map to TRBD2. The junction had 6 bases not matched to a gene; V was cut back by 2 bases and J by 5 bases. This CDR3 region has 14 residues. The CDR3 nucleotides are TGTGCCAGCAGTTTAAGGACTGGGGGGGACGAGCAGTACTTC. Protein: CASSLRTGGDEQYF.

The V call is TRBV11-2, the J call TRBJ2-3; no clear D. This CDR3 region has 14 residues. The V gene's germline CDR1 is SGHAT and CDR2 FQNNGV. Trimming took off 11 bases at V and 2 bases at J, with 17 bases between the two ends. The CDR3 DNA reads TGTGCCCCCCCCCCGTCACCCTACACAGATACGCAGTATTTT. Protein sequence: CAPPPSPYTDTQYF.

This rearrangement joins TRBV7-8 to TRBJ2-6; D is undetermined. V lost 1 base, J lost 6 bases, and 13 bases lay in between. Germline V gives CDR1 SGHVS, CDR2 FQNEAQ. The CDR3 has 16 residues. CDR3: CASSLVGSRVANVLTF. CDR3 in DNA: TGTGCCAGCAGCTTAGTTGGTTCTCGGGTGGCCAACGTCCTGACTTTC.

The V gene is TRBV29-1, the J gene TRBJ1-1, with D hard to call. Trimming cost V 7 bases and J 1 base, with 7 bases left between them. Germline CDR1 is SQVTM and CDR2 is ANQGSEA. The length of the CDR3 is 11 residues. CDR3 sequence: CSAVGNTEAFF. CDR3 DNA: TGCAGCGCCGTCGGGAACACTGAAGCTTTCTTT.

Concerning this clonotype itself: A much larger clone is a single base away; this may be a read error. In this CDR3 the conserved last residue, phenylalanine or tryptophan, is missing, so a read error is likely. V is TRBV18 and J is TRBJ1-1; D gene ambiguous. The CDR3 extends over 15 amino acids. V dropped 3 bases and J dropped 0 bases, with 11 bases sitting between them. The V gene's germline CDR1 is KGHSH and CDR2 LQKENI. CDR3 protein: CASSPAGFMNTEAFY. As DNA, the CDR3 is TGTGCCAGCTCACCCGCGGGGTTCATGAACACTGAAGCTTTCTAT.

This clonotype was observed a few times. This CDR3 is CSVEDGVSYEQYF. The DNA of the CDR3 is TGCAGCGTTGAGGATGGGGTGTCCTACGAGCAGTACTTC. The J gene is TRBJ2-7, the V gene TRBV29-1; D gene uncertain. Germline CDR1 is SQVTM and CDR2 is ANQGSEA. This CDR3 is 13 amino acids long. V was clipped by 3 bases and J by 1 base, with 10 bases between them.

This clonotype was seen only once. V gene TRBV24-1 combines with J gene TRBJ2-2; 10 positions match TRBD1. Losses at the gene ends were 8 bases for V and 5 bases for J; bases not matched to a gene: 4. The CDR3 length is 14 residues. CDR1 and CDR2 from the germline V gene are KGHDR and SFDVKD. The CDR3 sequence is CATNPGQGTGELFF. CDR3 in DNA: TGTGCCACCAATCCGGGACAGGGGACCGGGGAGCTGTTTTTT.

This rearrangement joins TRBV5-1 to TRBJ2-5; 8 nucleotides line up with TRBD1. The V gene's germline CDR1 is SGHRS and CDR2 YFSETQ. The junction had 9 bases not matched to a gene; V was cut back by 4 bases and J by 1 base. There are 16 residues in the CDR3. The CDR3 loop reads CASSPGQGGSQETQYF. DNA of the CDR3: TGCGCCAGCAGCCCCGGACAGGGAGGCTCCCAAGAGACCCAGTACTTC.

The sample holds a few counts of this clonotype. The chain uses TRBV6-4 and TRBJ2-5; D possibly matches TRBD1 or TRBD2 (5 bases each). The V end lost 4 bases, the J end lost 4 bases, and 10 bases lay between the germline ends. CDR1 is MRHNA and CDR2 is SNTAGT in the germline V gene. The CDR3 is 13 amino acids. The DNA of the CDR3 is TGTGCCAGCAGTGGGAATGGGGGAGAGACCCAGTACTTC. Protein sequence: CASSGNGGETQYF.

The chain recombines TRBV4-1 with TRBJ2-7; the match to TRBD2 covers 8 bases. The CDR3 sequence is 13 residues long. Trimming cost V 0 bases and J 10 bases; bases outside gene matches: 5. CDR1 is MGHRA and CDR2 is YSYEKL in the germline V gene. CDR3 DNA: TGCGCCAGCAGCCAAGATCGGGGGGGAGACCAGTACTTC. This translates into CASSQDRGGDQYF.